A selection of T cell receptor beta chains follows, all from one sample in a study of shared T cell receptors in the human thymus. TCRdb's table, derived via immunoSEQ multiplex PCR, lists solely in-frame clones and lacks some. The sample contains hundreds of thousands of clones, 80% to 90% of which appear only once. These data were also filed under a second study, of human thymus T cells.

Sequenced: thymocytes. These receptors were taken from a boy younger than two with a congenital heart defect. Both conserved end residues are part of each CDR3. A D gene is named only where the DNA matches it firmly. Size tells how often a clone was seen (once, few, many) or the class of an expanded clone, and some rows leave it out.

V	D	J	size	DNA	CDR3
TRBV5-4	TRBD1	TRBJ1-6	few	TGTGCCAGCAGCATAGGACAGGGTGGTAATTCACCCCTCCACTTT	CASSIGQGGNSPLHF
TRBV11-3	.	TRBJ2-5	.	TGTGCCAGCAGCCCGGAGGGGAGCCCAGAGACCCAGTACTTC	CASSPEGSPETQYF
TRBV2	TRBD2	TRBJ2-4	.	TGTGCCAGCAGCGAGGGACTAGCGGGGGGGTTCCGTCTAGCCAAAAACATTCAGTACTTC	CASSEGLAGGFRLAKNIQYF
TRBV4-3	TRBD2	TRBJ2-3	.	TGCGCCAGCAGCCCGAAGCGGGAGCGCGCAGATACGCAGTATTTT	CASSPKRERADTQYF
TRBV13	.	TRBJ2-3	.	TGTGCCAGCAGCTTAGGCTGGAGGGGCACAGATACGCAGTATTTT	CASSLGWRGTDTQYF
TRBV5-1	.	TRBJ1-3	few	TGCGCCAGTCGGACAGTCTCTGGAAACACCATATATTTT	CASRTVSGNTIYF
TRBV5-1	TRBD2	TRBJ2-7	.	TGCGCCAGCAGCCTTGCCCTAGCGGGAGGGCCCAGCTACGAGCAGTACTTC	CASSLALAGGPSYEQYF
TRBV9	.	TRBJ2-6	.	TGTGCCAGCAGCCCTAGATGGGAGGATGGGGCCAACGTCCTGACTTTC	CASSPRWEDGANVLTF
TRBV11-2	TRBD1	TRBJ2-1	.	TGTGCCAGCAGCTTAGTCCCGGGACAGGGTAGTGAGCAGTTCTTC	CASSLVPGQGSEQFF
TRBV6-6	.	TRBJ1-2	.	TGTGCCAGCAGACAGGAGGGGCGAAACTATGGCTACACCTTC	CASRQEGRNYGYTF
TRBV5-1	.	TRBJ1-4	.	TGCGCCAGCAGCTTGGGGGGGGAGGCAACTAATGAAAAACTGTTTTTT	CASSLGGEATNEKLFF
TRBV14	.	TRBJ1-2	.	TGTGCCAGCAGTCTTACTCCAACCCGCGTTGGCTACACCTTC	CASSLTPTRVGYTF
TRBV28	.	TRBJ2-1	few	TGTGCCAGCAGTTTAGGGCAGACCTACAATGAGCAGTTCTTC	CASSLGQTYNEQFF
TRBV7-3	TRBD2	TRBJ2-1	.	TGTGCCAGCAGCTTAACACTAGCGGGGGGATCTGAGCAGTTCTTC	CASSLTLAGGSEQFF
TRBV27	TRBD1	TRBJ2-2	.	TGTGCCAGCAGTTTAAGTTGGAAGGGGGCGCTAAACACCGGGGAGCTGTTTTTT	CASSLSWKGALNTGELFF
TRBV7-9	.	TRBJ2-5	.	TGTGCCAGCAGCTCTAAACGGGAGACCCAGTACTTC	CASSSKRETQYF
TRBV30	TRBD1	TRBJ1-5	.	TGTGCCTGGAGTTTTCCGGGACAGGGATTGGGTCAGCCCCAGCATTTT	CAWSFPGQGLGQPQHF
TRBV5-1	.	TRBJ2-7	.	TGCGCCAGCAGTCCGACGCGAGGATACGAGCAGTACTTC	CASSPTRGYEQYF
TRBV6-5	.	TRBJ1-2	.	TGTGCCAGCAGTTACTCAGGACAGTGGGCTAACTATGGCTACACCTTC	CASSYSGQWANYGYTF
TRBV28	.	TRBJ2-7	few	TGTGCCACCTCCGAACCCCGGGACTTGAACTACGAGCAGTACTTC	CATSEPRDLNYEQYF
TRBV30	TRBD2	TRBJ2-7	.	TGTGCCTGGAGTGTATGGGCGGTAGCGGGGGGCCCTCGCTCCTACGAGCAGTACTTC	CAWSVWAVAGGPRSYEQYF
TRBV4-3	.	TRBJ2-3	.	TGCGCCAGCAGCCATACGGGAGCGGGCACAGATACGCAGTATTTT	CASSHTGAGTDTQYF
TRBV6-5	.	TRBJ1-2	.	TGTGCCAGCAGTTACTCTCCTGGGCAGGGGTATGGCTACACCTTC	CASSYSPGQGYGYTF
TRBV2	.	TRBJ1-4	.	TGTGCCAGCACCAGAAGCCCGGGTTCAACTAATGAAAAACTGTTTTTT	CASTRSPGSTNEKLFF
TRBV6-1	.	TRBJ1-1	.	TGTGCCAACCAGATTACTGAAGCTTTCTTT	CANQITEAFF
TRBV4-2	TRBD2	TRBJ2-5	.	TGTGCCAGCAGCCCCAGGGGGACTAGCGGGGGTCAACAAGAGACCCAGTACTTC	CASSPRGTSGGQQETQYF
TRBV27	.	TRBJ2-7	.	TGTGCCAGCAGTTTATTGGCTAGCGATCGCCTCTACGAGCAGTACTTC	CASSLLASDRLYEQYF
TRBV28	.	TRBJ1-1	.	TGTGCCAGCAGTTTACATCTCGGTAAGAAGTACCATGAAGCTTTCTTT	CASSLHLGKKYHEAFF
TRBV27	.	TRBJ1-1	.	TGTGCCAGCAGTTTTCGGGGGGGGACTGAAGCTTTCTTT	CASSFRGGTEAFF
TRBV6-5	TRBD1	TRBJ1-2	.	TGTGCCAGCAGTTCTACAGACAGGGATACTAACTATGGCTACACCTTC	CASSSTDRDTNYGYTF
TRBV27	.	TRBJ1-2	.	TGTGCCAGCAGGGTAACAGTCGGTTCCCTTTTCTATGGCTACACCTTC	CASRVTVGSLFYGYTF
TRBV6-6	TRBD1	TRBJ1-1	.	TGTGCCAGCAGGCAGACAGGGAGTAGCGCTGAAGCTTTCTTT	CASRQTGSSAEAFF
TRBV7-2	.	TRBJ1-5	.	TGTGCCAGCAGCTTACTGTTTAGCAATCAGCCCCAGCATTTT	CASSLLFSNQPQHF
TRBV30	TRBD1	TRBJ2-7	.	TGTGCCTGGAGTGTAAACGGGACAGGGAATCCCTTGGCCTACGAGCAGTACTTC	CAWSVNGTGNPLAYEQYF
TRBV29-1	TRBD1	TRBJ2-1	once	TGCAGCGTTGTCGTTTTTCCCGGACAGGGGTTCAATGAGCAGTTCTTC	CSVVVFPGQGFNEQFF
TRBV4-3	TRBD1	TRBJ1-1	.	TGCGCCAGCAGCCAAGATTTACAGGGGGCCCCCATGAACACTGAAGCTTTCTTT	CASSQDLQGAPMNTEAFF
TRBV14	TRBD1	TRBJ1-1	.	TGTGCCAGCAGCCAAGGACGGCGGGACAGGTCCACTGAAGCTTTCTTT	CASSQGRRDRSTEAFF
TRBV29-1	TRBD2	TRBJ2-1	.	TGCAGCGTTGAAGATCGGGGTAGCGGGAGAATAGCCTACAATGAGCAGTTCTTC	CSVEDRGSGRIAYNEQFF
TRBV2	.	TRBJ2-2	.	TGTGCCAGCAGGGGAGGAAACGGTCAACTTTACACCGGGGAGCTGTTTTTT	CASRGGNGQLYTGELFF
TRBV25-1	.	TRBJ1-6	.	TGTGCCAGCAGTGGTCGGGACATCGATAATTCACCCCTCCACTTT	CASSGRDIDNSPLHF